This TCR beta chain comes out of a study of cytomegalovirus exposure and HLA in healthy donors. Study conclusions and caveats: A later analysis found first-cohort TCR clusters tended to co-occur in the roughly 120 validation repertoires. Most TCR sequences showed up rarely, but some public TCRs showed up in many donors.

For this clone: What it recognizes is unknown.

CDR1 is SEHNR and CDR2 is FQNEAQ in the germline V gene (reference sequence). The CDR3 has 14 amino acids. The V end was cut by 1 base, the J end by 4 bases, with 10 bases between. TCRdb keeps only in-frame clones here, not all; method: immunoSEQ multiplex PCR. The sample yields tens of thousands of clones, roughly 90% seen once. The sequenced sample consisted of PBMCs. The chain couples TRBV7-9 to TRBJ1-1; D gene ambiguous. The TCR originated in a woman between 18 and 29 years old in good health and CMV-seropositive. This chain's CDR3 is CASSLGGIGTEAFF. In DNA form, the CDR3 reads TGTGCCAGCAGCTTAGGAGGGATAGGCACTGAAGCTTTCTTT.